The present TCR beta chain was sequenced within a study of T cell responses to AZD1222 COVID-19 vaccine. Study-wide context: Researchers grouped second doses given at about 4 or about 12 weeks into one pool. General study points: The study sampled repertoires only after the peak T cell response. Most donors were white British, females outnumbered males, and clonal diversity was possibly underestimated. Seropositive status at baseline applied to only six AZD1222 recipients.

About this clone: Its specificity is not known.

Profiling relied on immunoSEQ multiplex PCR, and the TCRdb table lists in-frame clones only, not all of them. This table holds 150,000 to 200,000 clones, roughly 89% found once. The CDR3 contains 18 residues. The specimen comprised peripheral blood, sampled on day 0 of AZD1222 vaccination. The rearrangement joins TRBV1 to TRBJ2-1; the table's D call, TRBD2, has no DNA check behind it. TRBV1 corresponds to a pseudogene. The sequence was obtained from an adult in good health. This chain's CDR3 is CTSSQDLRGLAGYNEQFF. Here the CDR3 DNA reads TGCACCAGCAGCCAAGACCTACGGGGACTAGCGGGTTACAATGAGCAGTTCTTC.